The rows below give T cell receptor beta chains drawn from one sample of a study of blood T cell repertoires in COVID-19. Profiling relied on immunoSEQ multiplex PCR, and the TCRdb table lists in-frame clones only, not all of them. The data hold 250,000 to 350,000 clones, with approximately 89% observed a single time. Sequencing used peripheral blood. These receptors came from a woman aged 60-75 years with acute or convalescent COVID-19. The CDR3 runs from the conserved cysteine through the conserved F or W. D genes are given only for firm matches. Some rows mark clone size as missing; the rest say once, few, many or name a class of expanded clone.

cdr3_length	j_call	d_call	v_call	clone_size	cdr3_aa	cdr3_nt
16	TRBJ2-7	.	TRBV4-1	few	CASSQGGAGQAYEQYF	TGCGCCAGCAGCCAAGGCGGAGCGGGACAAGCCTACGAGCAGTACTTC
15	TRBJ2-3	.	TRBV4-2	.	CASSQETTTTDTQYF	TGTGCCAGCAGCCAAGAGACTACAACCACAGATACGCAGTATTTT
17	TRBJ2-5	TRBD2	TRBV28	.	CASSQYTSGGAGETQYF	TGTGCCAGCAGCCAATACACTAGCGGGGGGGCTGGGGAGACCCAGTACTTC
17	TRBJ2-5	.	TRBV18	.	CASSPRNFGGPQETQYF	TGTGCCAGCTCACCACGAAATTTCGGGGGGCCCCAAGAGACCCAGTACTTC
16	TRBJ2-1	.	TRBV5-1	.	CASCLDETFSYNEQFF	TGCGCCAGCTGCTTGGACGAGACATTTTCCTACAATGAGCAGTTCTTC
14	TRBJ2-3	.	TRBV3-1/TRBV3-2	.	CASSQRGGADTQYF	TGTGCCAGCAGCCAAAGGGGGGGGGCAGATACGCAGTATTTT
15	TRBJ2-1	TRBD2	TRBV4-2	.	CASSQAERGGTEQFF	TGTGCCAGCAGCCAGGCCGAGCGGGGGGGCACTGAGCAGTTCTTC
16	TRBJ2-7	TRBD1	TRBV11-2	.	CASSPRRGQGHYEQYF	TGTGCCAGCAGCCCGAGAAGGGGACAGGGACACTACGAGCAGTACTTC
14	TRBJ1-1	.	TRBV7-9	.	CASSSVKRGTEAFF	TGTGCCAGCAGCTCCGTAAAGCGGGGCACTGAAGCTTTCTTT
15	TRBJ2-2	TRBD2	TRBV18	.	CASSSSGSGTGELFF	TGTGCCAGCTCATCAAGCGGGAGCGGCACCGGGGAGCTGTTTTTT
14	TRBJ1-1	TRBD1	TRBV3-1/TRBV3-2	.	CASRGGTGVTEAFF	TGTGCCAGCAGGGGGGGGACAGGGGTCACTGAAGCTTTCTTT
15	TRBJ1-3	.	TRBV27	.	CASSSLGSSGNTIYF	TGTGCCAGCAGTTCCCTAGGGAGCTCTGGAAACACCATATATTTT
15	TRBJ1-3	.	TRBV5-4	.	CASFSGAGTGNTIYF	TGTGCCAGCTTTTCGGGAGCCGGGACTGGAAACACCATATATTTT
15	TRBJ2-1	TRBD1	TRBV2	.	CASRDTGGPYNEQFF	TGTGCCAGCAGGGACACAGGGGGCCCCTACAATGAGCAGTTCTTC
15	TRBJ2-2	TRBD2	TRBV18	once	CASSQSGSGTGELFF	TGTGCCAGCTCACAAAGCGGGAGTGGTACCGGGGAGCTGTTTTTT
15	TRBJ2-1	TRBD2	TRBV7-2	.	CASSLGPRGGNEQFF	TGTGCCAGCAGCTTGGGGCCCCGGGGGGGGAATGAGCAGTTCTTC
16	TRBJ1-5	.	TRBV4-1	.	CASSQGRSGINQPQHF	TGCGCCAGCAGCCAGGGGAGATCCGGCATCAATCAGCCCCAGCATTTT
15	TRBJ2-2	TRBD1	TRBV5-1	.	CASSWTGTEAGELFF	TGCGCCAGCAGCTGGACCGGGACAGAGGCCGGGGAGCTGTTTTTT
14	TRBJ2-2	.	TRBV9	.	CASSADWNTGELFF	TGTGCCAGCAGCGCGGACTGGAACACCGGGGAGCTGTTTTTT
15	TRBJ2-7	.	TRBV24-1	.	CVNHTVYRRTYEQYF	TGTGTCAACCACACGGTATATCGGAGGACCTACGAGCAGTACTTC
14	TRBJ2-1	.	TRBV28	.	CASSPTSGYNEQFF	TGTGCCAGCAGTCCTACGAGCGGCTACAATGAGCAGTTCTTC
13	TRBJ1-1	TRBD1	TRBV9	once	CASSVDVTGEAFF	TGTGCCAGCAGCGTAGACGTGACAGGGGAAGCTTTCTTT
15	TRBJ2-2	TRBD2	TRBV27	.	CASSFSGSGAGELFF	TGTGCCAGCAGTTTTAGCGGGAGTGGTGCCGGGGAGCTGTTTTTT
17	TRBJ1-2	.	TRBV5-4	.	CASSPRVGDYRFYGYTF	TGTGCCAGCAGCCCGAGGGTAGGGGACTACCGGTTTTATGGCTACACCTTC
16	TRBJ1-3	.	TRBV28	.	CASSSPGQYSGNTIYF	TGTGCCAGCAGTTCGCCCGGACAGTACTCTGGAAACACCATATATTTT
18	TRBJ2-7	TRBD1	TRBV7-8	.	CASSLMSLITGEPYEQYF	TGTGCCAGCAGCTTAATGAGTCTCATCACAGGGGAGCCTTACGAGCAGTACTTC
20	TRBJ2-3	TRBD2	TRBV4-2	.	CASSQDRGTSGGFSTDTQYF	TGTGCCAGCAGCCAAGATCGTGGGACTAGCGGGGGGTTTAGCACAGATACGCAGTATTTT
16	TRBJ2-7	TRBD2	TRBV4-3	.	CASSQDASGGVYEQYF	TGCGCCAGCAGCCAAGATGCTAGCGGCGGGGTGTACGAGCAGTACTTC
12	TRBJ1-3	.	TRBV29-1	few	CSGTGSGNTIYF	TGCAGCGGAACAGGGTCTGGAAACACCATATATTTT
15	TRBJ2-2	.	TRBV4-2	.	CASSQDVSNTGELFF	TGTGCCAGCAGCCAAGACGTCTCGAACACCGGGGAGCTGTTTTTT
16	TRBJ1-1	.	TRBV29-1	.	CSVDWGRALVHTEAFF	TGCAGCGTTGACTGGGGCAGGGCTTTGGTGCACACTGAAGCTTTCTTT
15	TRBJ1-5	TRBD1	TRBV10-3	.	CAISESWAGGQPQHF	TGTGCCATCAGTGAGTCGTGGGCAGGGGGTCAGCCCCAGCATTTT
13	TRBJ2-5	TRBD2	TRBV4-1	few	CASSLGLQETQYF	TGCGCCAGCAGCCTGGGACTACAAGAGACCCAGTACTTC
12	TRBJ2-2	.	TRBV12-3/TRBV12-4	few	CASSFPPGELFF	TGTGCCAGCAGTTTCCCCCCGGGGGAGCTGTTTTTT
11	TRBJ1-2	.	TRBV6-2/TRBV6-3	.	CASSHGNGYTF	TGTGCCAGCAGTCACGGTAATGGCTACACCTTC
15	TRBJ1-6	TRBD1	TRBV27	.	CASSPTGVYNSPLHF	TGTGCCAGCAGCCCTACAGGGGTGTATAATTCACCCCTCCACTTT
14	TRBJ2-5	.	TRBV15	.	CATSRVKGVGTQYF	TGTGCCACCAGCAGAGTAAAAGGGGTTGGGACCCAGTACTTC
13	TRBJ2-1	.	TRBV12-3/TRBV12-4	.	CASSLSGGNEQFF	TGTGCCAGCAGTTTATCAGGAGGCAATGAGCAGTTCTTC
17	TRBJ2-7	TRBD2	TRBV2	.	CASRPDNWGLLGGEQYF	TGTGCCAGCAGACCGGACAACTGGGGACTTCTCGGGGGGGAGCAGTACTTC
17	TRBJ2-3	.	TRBV3-1/TRBV3-2	.	CASSQQDRNTSTDTQYF	TGTGCCAGCAGCCAACAGGATAGGAATACTAGCACAGATACGCAGTATTTT
13	TRBJ2-7	.	TRBV12-3/TRBV12-4	.	CASSLGQGLGQYF	TGTGCCAGCAGTTTGGGGCAGGGGTTAGGGCAGTACTTC
17	TRBJ1-4	.	TRBV7-9	.	CASSLALGPAFNEKLFF	TGTGCCAGCAGCTTAGCGCTGGGGCCAGCGTTTAATGAAAAACTGTTTTTT
16	TRBJ2-2	TRBD1	TRBV5-1	.	CASSDRVASNTGELFF	TGCGCCAGCAGCGACAGGGTCGCTTCGAACACCGGGGAGCTGTTTTTT
11	TRBJ2-1	.	TRBV29-1	.	CSGGFHNEQFF	TGCAGCGGAGGGTTTCACAATGAGCAGTTCTTC
17	TRBJ2-1	TRBD2	TRBV29-1	.	CSVGPAGTSGGGPEQFF	TGCAGCGTTGGACCGGCCGGGACTAGCGGGGGAGGTCCTGAGCAGTTCTTC
13	TRBJ2-7	TRBD2	TRBV2	.	CASRMERDYEQYF	TGTGCCAGCAGGATGGAGCGGGACTACGAGCAGTACTTC
16	TRBJ1-4	.	TRBV4-1	.	CASSQVGRGPNEKLFF	TGCGCCAGCAGCCAAGTTGGCAGGGGCCCTAATGAAAAACTGTTTTTT
15	TRBJ2-1	TRBD1	TRBV3-1/TRBV3-2	.	CASSPFLQGAVEQFF	TGTGCCAGCAGCCCCTTCTTACAGGGGGCGGTTGAGCAGTTCTTC
21	TRBJ1-1	.	TRBV4-3	.	CASSQEFTYTGVAPEDTEAFF	TGCGCCAGCAGCCAAGAATTCACGTATACGGGGGTGGCTCCGGAAGACACTGAAGCTTTCTTT
13	TRBJ2-3	.	TRBV19	.	CASSRVNTDTQYF	TGTGCCAGTAGCAGGGTTAACACAGATACGCAGTATTTT
17	TRBJ2-1	TRBD1	TRBV7-2	.	CASSSRTGGNSYNEQFF	TGTGCCAGCAGCTCTCGGACAGGGGGGAACTCCTACAATGAGCAGTTCTTC
15	TRBJ1-2	TRBD1	TRBV6-5	once	CAKGSLTGQGGGYTF	TGTGCTAAGGGCTCCTTGACGGGACAGGGAGGAGGCTACACCTTC